The clone carrying this TCR beta chain was found once. Original analysis: The authors estimated nucleated cell counts from reference gene primer amplification. The data were produced by immunoSEQ multiplex PCR, yet TCRdb's version contains in-frame clones alone and is incomplete. D and trimming were read from the DNA, whereas the V and J calls and clone size are those reported in that table. The sample consists of 200,000 to 250,000 clones, roughly 82% of them appearing once. The data are from a study of blood T cell repertoires in COVID-19. About the research overall: Sites in the United States, Italy and Spain provided acute and convalescent COVID-19 samples. The cDNA or gDNA used as material had been derived from T cells, B-cell-depleted T cells, or PBMCs.

Trimming left V 5 bases short and J 0 bases short, with 20 bases between. Looked up from germline, CDR1 is SEHNR and CDR2 is FQNEAQ (reference sequence). CDR3 length equals 18 residues. This chain connects TRBV7-9 to TRBJ2-1; D not certain. The TCR sequence derives from a human donor in a cohort sampled during active COVID-19. Sequencing used peripheral blood. The CDR3 protein is CASSPSISLAASYNEQFF. The CDR3 nucleotides read TGTGCCAGCAGCCCCTCGATATCCTTGGCGGCCTCCTACAATGAGCAGTTCTTC.